This T cell receptor beta chain derives from a study of cytomegalovirus exposure and HLA in healthy donors. Findings and caveats of the study: Roughly uniform sequencing depth across donors was assumed, possibly incorrectly. Earlier analysis yielded a pattern in which most TCR beta V segments were productive about 90% or about 30% of the time. Analyzed later, most CMV-associated TCR beta chains appeared HLA-restricted. Cytomegalovirus-associated TCR beta chains were listed, numbering some 170.

With respect to this clone: What it recognizes is unknown.

It was with 60 Vbeta and 13 Jbeta primers that the PCR ran. Generated by immunoSEQ multiplex PCR, the TCRdb table keeps only in-frame clones and is missing some. Here the sample spans approximately 160,000 clones, 68% being singletons. The TCR sequence derives from a man aged 50 to 60 in good health and CMV-seronegative. Material: PBMCs.

In DNA, the CDR3 is TGTGCCTCAAAAGGGGGGGCGCGGAGCACTGAAGCTTTCTTT. Protein sequence: CASKGGARSTEAFF. The rearrangement links TRBV5-6 to TRBJ1-1, with TRBD1 as a possible D gene (6 bases). The CDR3 spans 14 residues. CDR1 is SGHDT and CDR2 is YYEEEE in the germline V gene. Trimming cost V 10 bases and J 4 bases, with 20 bases left between them.